The T cell receptor (beta chain) under discussion was sequenced for a study of cytomegalovirus exposure and HLA in healthy donors. Primers for the PCR totalled 60 Vbeta and 13 Jbeta. TCRdb's copy holds only in-frame clones and misses some; the assay was immunoSEQ multiplex PCR. This table lists around 150,000 clones. Comment on this clone: Its target is not known.

This CDR3 contains 16 residues. Trimming took 3 bases from V and 0 from J; bases not matched to a gene: 4. Looked up from germline, CDR1 is SGHVS and CDR2 is FQNEAQ. Study results and caveats: What a later analysis showed was that several of the most significant clusters appeared linked to common viral pathogens.

The clonotype was recovered from a woman in her sixties in good health and CMV-seronegative. What was sequenced was PBMCs. The chain carries TRBV7-8 and TRBJ2-1, with 8 bases matching TRBD1. Here the CDR3 DNA reads TGTGCCAGCAGCTTGCAAGGGACAGGCTCCTACAATGAGCAGTTCTTC. Translation: CASSLQGTGSYNEQFF.